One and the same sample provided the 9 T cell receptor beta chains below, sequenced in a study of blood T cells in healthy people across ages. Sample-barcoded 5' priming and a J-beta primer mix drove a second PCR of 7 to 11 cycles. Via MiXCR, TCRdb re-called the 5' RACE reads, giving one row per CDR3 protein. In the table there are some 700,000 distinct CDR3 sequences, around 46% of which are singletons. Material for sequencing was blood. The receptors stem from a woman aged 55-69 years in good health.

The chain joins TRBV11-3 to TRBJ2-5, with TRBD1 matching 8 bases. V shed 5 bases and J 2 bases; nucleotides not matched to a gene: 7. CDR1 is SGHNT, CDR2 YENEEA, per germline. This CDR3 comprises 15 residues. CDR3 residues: CASSPRTGPQETQYF. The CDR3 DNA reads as TGTGCCAGCAGCCCCCGGACAGGGCCACAAGAGACCCAGTACTTC.

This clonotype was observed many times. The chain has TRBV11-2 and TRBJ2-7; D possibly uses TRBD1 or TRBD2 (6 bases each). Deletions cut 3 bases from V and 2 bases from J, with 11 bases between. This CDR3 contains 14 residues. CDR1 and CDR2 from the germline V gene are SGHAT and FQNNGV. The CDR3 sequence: CASSFGGGAYEQYF. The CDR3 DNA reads TGTGCCAGCAGCTTCGGAGGGGGAGCCTACGAGCAGTACTTC.

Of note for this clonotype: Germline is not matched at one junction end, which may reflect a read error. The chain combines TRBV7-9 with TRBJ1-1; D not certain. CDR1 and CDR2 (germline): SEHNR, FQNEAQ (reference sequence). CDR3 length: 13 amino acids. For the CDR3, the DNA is TGTGTCAGCAGCTGGGTGGTGAACACTGAAGCTTTCTTT. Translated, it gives CVSSWVVNTEAFF. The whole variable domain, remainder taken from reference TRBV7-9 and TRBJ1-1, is DTGVSQNPRHKITKRGQNVTFRCDPISEHNRLYWYRQTLGQGPEFLTYFQNEAQLEKSRLLSDRFSAERPKGSFSTLEIQRTEQGDSAMYLCVSSWVVNTEAFFGQGTRLTVV.

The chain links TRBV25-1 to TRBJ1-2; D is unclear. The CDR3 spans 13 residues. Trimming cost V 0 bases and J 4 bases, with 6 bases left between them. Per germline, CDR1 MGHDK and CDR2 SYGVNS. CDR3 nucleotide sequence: TGTGCCAGCAGTGAATACTACAGCTATGGCTACACCTTC. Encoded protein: CASSEYYSYGYTF.

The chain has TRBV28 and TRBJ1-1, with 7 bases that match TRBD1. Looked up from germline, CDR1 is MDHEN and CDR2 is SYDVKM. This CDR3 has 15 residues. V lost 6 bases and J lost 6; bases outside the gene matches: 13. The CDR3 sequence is CASSTLRGRNSEAFF. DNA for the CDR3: TGTGCCAGCAGCACTTTGAGGGGGCGAAACTCTGAAGCTTTCTTT.

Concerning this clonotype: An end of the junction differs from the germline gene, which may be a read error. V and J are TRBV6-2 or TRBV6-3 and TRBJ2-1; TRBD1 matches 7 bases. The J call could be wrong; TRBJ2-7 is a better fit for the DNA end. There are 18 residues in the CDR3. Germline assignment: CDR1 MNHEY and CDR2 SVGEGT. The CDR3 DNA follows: TGTGCCAACAGTTACTTAGCCTCCTGGGACAGCACCTACAATGAGCAGTACTTC. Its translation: CANSYLASWDSTYNEQYF.

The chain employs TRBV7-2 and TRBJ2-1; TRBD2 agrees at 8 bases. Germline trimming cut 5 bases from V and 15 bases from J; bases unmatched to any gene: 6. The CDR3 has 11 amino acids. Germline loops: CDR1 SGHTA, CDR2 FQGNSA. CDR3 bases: TGTGCCAGCAGCCAGGGACTAGATCCGTTCTTC. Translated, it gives CASSQGLDPFF.

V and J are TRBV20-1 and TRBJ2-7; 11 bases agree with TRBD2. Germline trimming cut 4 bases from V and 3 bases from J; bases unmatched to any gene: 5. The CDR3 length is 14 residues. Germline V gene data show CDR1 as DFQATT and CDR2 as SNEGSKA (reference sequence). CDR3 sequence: CSATGTSGDYEQYF. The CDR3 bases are TGCAGTGCTACCGGGACTAGCGGAGACTACGAGCAGTACTTC.

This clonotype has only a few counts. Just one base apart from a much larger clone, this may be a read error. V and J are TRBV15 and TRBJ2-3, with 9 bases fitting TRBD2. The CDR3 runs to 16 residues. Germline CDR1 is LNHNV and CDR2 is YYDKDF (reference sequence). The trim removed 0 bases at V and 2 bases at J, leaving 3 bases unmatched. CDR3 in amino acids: CATSRDERGATDTQYF. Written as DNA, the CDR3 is TGTGCCACCAGCAGAGACGAGCGGGGGGCCACAGATACGCAGTATTTT.